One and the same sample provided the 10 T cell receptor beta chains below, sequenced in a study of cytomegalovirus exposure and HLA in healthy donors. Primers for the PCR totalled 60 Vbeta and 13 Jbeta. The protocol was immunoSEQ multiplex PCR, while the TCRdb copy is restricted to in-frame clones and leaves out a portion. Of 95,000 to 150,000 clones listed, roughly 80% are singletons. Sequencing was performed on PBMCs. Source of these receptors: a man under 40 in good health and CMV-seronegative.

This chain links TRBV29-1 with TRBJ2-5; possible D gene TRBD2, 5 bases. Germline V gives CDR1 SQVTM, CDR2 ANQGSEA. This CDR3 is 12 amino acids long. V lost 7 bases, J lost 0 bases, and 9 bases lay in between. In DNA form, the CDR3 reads TGCAGCGGGAGGCGGTACCAAGAGACCCAGTACTTC. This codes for CSGRRYQETQYF.

This CDR3 is CASSQQGAYTGELFF. CDR3 coding DNA: TGTGCCAGCAGCCAGCAGGGGGCATACACCGGGGAGCTGTTTTTT. This sequence joins TRBV7-2 and TRBJ2-2; TRBD1 matches at 8 bases. Losses at the gene ends were 5 bases for V and 3 bases for J; bases not matched to a gene: 5. The CDR3 totals 15 residues. The germline V gene encodes CDR1 SGHTA and CDR2 FQGNSA.

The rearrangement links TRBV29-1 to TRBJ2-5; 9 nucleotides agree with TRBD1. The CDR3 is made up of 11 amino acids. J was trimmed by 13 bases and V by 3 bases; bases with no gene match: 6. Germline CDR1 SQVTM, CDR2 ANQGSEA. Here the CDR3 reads CSVEKGGQGYF. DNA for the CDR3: TGCAGCGTTGAGAAGGGGGGACAGGGGTACTTC.

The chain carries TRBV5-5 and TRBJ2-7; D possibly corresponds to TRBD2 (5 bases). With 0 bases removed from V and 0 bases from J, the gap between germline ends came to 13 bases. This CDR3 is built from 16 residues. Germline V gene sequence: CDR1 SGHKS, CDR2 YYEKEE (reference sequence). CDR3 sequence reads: CASSLGVRANSYEQYF. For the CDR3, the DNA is TGTGCCAGCAGCTTGGGGGTGAGGGCGAACTCCTACGAGCAGTACTTC.

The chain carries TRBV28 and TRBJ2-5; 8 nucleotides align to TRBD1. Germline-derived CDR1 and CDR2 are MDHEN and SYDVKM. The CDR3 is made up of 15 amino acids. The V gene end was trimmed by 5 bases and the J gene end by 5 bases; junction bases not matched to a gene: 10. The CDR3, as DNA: TGTGCCAGCAGTGCCCCTCGGACAGGGAAGGAGACCCAGTACTTC. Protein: CASSAPRTGKETQYF.

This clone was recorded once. This CDR3 reads CASSWTAKTLYNEQFF. The CDR3 DNA follows: TGCGCCAGCAGCTGGACAGCCAAAACGCTCTACAATGAGCAGTTCTTC. The chain employs TRBV5-1 and TRBJ2-1; a possible D gene is TRBD1 (6 bases). Trimming cost V 3 bases and J 3 bases, with 16 bases left between them. The CDR3 has 16 amino acids. Germline V gene sequence: CDR1 SGHRS, CDR2 YFSETQ.

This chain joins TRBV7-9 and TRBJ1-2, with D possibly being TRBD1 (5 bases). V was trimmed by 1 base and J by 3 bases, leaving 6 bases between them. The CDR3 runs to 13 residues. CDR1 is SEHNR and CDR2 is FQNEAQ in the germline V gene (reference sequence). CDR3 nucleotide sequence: TGTGCCAGCAGCTTAGAGGGGCACTATGGCTACACCTTC. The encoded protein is CASSLEGHYGYTF. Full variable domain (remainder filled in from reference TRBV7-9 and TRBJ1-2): DTGVSQNPRHKITKRGQNVTFRCDPISEHNRLYWYRQTLGQGPEFLTYFQNEAQLEKSRLLSDRFSAERPKGSFSTLEIQRTEQGDSAMYLCASSLEGHYGYTFGSGTRLTVV.

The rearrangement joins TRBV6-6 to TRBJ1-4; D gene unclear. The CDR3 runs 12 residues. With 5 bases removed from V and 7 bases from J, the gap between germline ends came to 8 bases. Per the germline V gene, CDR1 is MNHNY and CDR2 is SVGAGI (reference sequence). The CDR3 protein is CASSTGVEKLFF. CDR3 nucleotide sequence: TGTGCCAGCAGTACCGGGGTTGAAAAACTGTTTTTT.

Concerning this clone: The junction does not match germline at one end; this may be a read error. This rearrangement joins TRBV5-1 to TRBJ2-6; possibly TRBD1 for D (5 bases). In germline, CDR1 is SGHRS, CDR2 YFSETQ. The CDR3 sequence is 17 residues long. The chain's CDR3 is CASSLPNDASGANGLTF. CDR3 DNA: TGCGCCAGCAGCCTCCCCAATGACGCGTCTGGGGCCAACGGCCTGACTTTC.

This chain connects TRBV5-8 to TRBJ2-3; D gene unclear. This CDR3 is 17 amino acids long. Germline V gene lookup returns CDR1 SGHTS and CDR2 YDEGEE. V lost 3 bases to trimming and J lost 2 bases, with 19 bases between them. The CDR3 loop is CASSSGVAADPTDTQYF. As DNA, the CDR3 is TGTGCCAGCAGCTCTGGAGTGGCAGCTGACCCCACAGATACGCAGTATTTT.